The 22 T cell receptor beta chains in this list originate from one sample, sequenced in a study of shared clonotypes between healthy human individuals. Libraries were prepared by immunoSEQ multiplex PCR; TCRdb keeps only in-frame clonotypes and omits some of them. The sample has over 2 million clones, 85% to 95% seen once. Sequenced sample: naive CD4+ T cells from PBMCs. Subset noted: CD45RA+ positively selected. Every receptor here comes from a man in his late teens or twenties in good health. Some clones in this sample may be carry-over from other donors' samples.

This chain joins TRBV7-7 and TRBJ2-7; TRBD2 matches at 8 bases. V shed 1 base and J 3 bases; nucleotides not matched to a gene: 5. CDR3 length: 15 residues. Germline values: CDR1 SSHAT, CDR2 FNYEAQ (reference sequence). As DNA, the CDR3 is TGTGCCAGCAGCTTAGGGAGCGGGAGCCTCTACGAGCAGTACTTC. It translates to CASSLGSGSLYEQYF.

The rearrangement joins TRBV7-3 to TRBJ2-5; D is ambiguous. Germline CDR1 and CDR2: SGHTA and FQGTGA. This CDR3 is 12 amino acids long. Trimming shortened V by 2 bases and J by 11 bases, and 12 bases separated the two germline ends. Here the CDR3 DNA reads TGTGCCAGCAGCTTAGACTCCCCGGTGCAGTACTTC. It specifies CASSLDSPVQYF. Filled out from reference TRBV7-3 and TRBJ2-5, the complete variable domain reads GAGVSQTPSNKVTEKGKYVELRCDPISGHTALYWYRQSLGQGPEFLIYFQGTGAADDSGLPNDRFFAVRPEGSVSTLKIQRTERGDSAVYLCASSLDSPVQYFGPGTRLLVL.

The chain uses TRBV5-1 and TRBJ2-7; tentative D call: TRBD2 (6 bases). Germline assignment: CDR1 SGHRS and CDR2 YFSETQ. The CDR3 spans 15 residues. V was cut by 2 bases and J by 2 bases, with 14 bases left in between. The CDR3 DNA reads TGCGCCAGCAGCTTCTGGCGGAGGGAAGCCTACGAGCAGTACTTC. This gives the protein CASSFWRREAYEQYF.

To note about this clone: Other DNA sequences in this sample translate to the same CDR3. V usage is TRBV11-2 and J usage is TRBJ2-5; D not resolved. CDR3 length equals 12 residues. V dropped 5 bases and J dropped 5 bases, with 9 bases sitting between them. CDR1 SGHAT and CDR2 FQNNGV come from the germline V gene. CDR3 residues: CASSPTRETQYF. As DNA, the CDR3 is TGTGCCAGCAGCCCCACGCGGGAGACCCAGTACTTC.

J is TRBJ2-1 and V is TRBV29-1; the D is unclear. Per germline, CDR1 SQVTM and CDR2 ANQGSEA. The V and J ends lost 4 bases and 1 base respectively, with 11 bases between them. The CDR3 contains 14 residues. The CDR3 loop is CSVARSQSYNEQFF. CDR3 DNA: TGCAGCGTTGCCCGGTCGCAATCCTACAATGAGCAGTTCTTC.

The genes are TRBV4-3 and TRBJ1-2; the match to TRBD1 covers 9 bases. The trim removed 4 bases at V and 3 bases at J, leaving 6 bases unmatched. The CDR3 totals 15 residues. Per the germline V gene, CDR1 is LGHNA and CDR2 is YSLEER. This CDR3 reads CASSRTGTGHYGYTF. CDR3 bases: TGCGCCAGCAGCCGAACCGGGACAGGGCACTATGGCTACACCTTC.

This clone was recorded a few times. Other DNA sequences in this sample translate to the same CDR3. The V and J genes are TRBV4-3 and TRBJ1-1; 7 nucleotides align to TRBD1. The V gene end was trimmed by 3 bases and the J gene end by 5 bases; junction bases not matched to a gene: 6. CDR3 length equals 14 residues. The germline gives CDR1 LGHNA, CDR2 YSLEER. The CDR3 sequence: CASSQRQGRTEAFF. The CDR3 nucleotides are TGCGCCAGCAGCCAGAGACAGGGAAGAACTGAAGCTTTCTTT.

The gene calls are TRBV4-1 and TRBJ1-2; 12 positions match TRBD1. The CDR3 consists of 15 residues. The germline CDR1 and CDR2 sequences are MGHRA and YSYEKL. Losses at the gene ends were 1 base for V and 8 bases for J; bases not matched to a gene: 5. The CDR3 region has the DNA TGCGCCAGCAGCCAAGCCGGGACAGGGGGCGTGGGCTACACCTTC. This encodes CASSQAGTGGVGYTF.

The J gene is TRBJ1-5, the V gene TRBV28, with a weak D call TRBD1 (6 bases). The CDR3 runs to 18 residues. Germline V gene data show CDR1 as MDHEN and CDR2 as SYDVKM. Trimming cost V 1 base and J 2 bases, with 18 bases left between them. The CDR3 DNA reads TGTGCCAGCAGTTTATTTGGCAGGGGTCTTAAGGGCAATCAGCCCCAGCATTTT. Translated, it gives CASSLFGRGLKGNQPQHF.

The J gene is TRBJ2-5, the V gene TRBV7-3; D ambiguous. CDR1 and CDR2 from the germline V gene are SGHTA and FQGTGA. The length of the CDR3 is 15 residues. The V and J ends lost 0 bases and 1 base respectively, with 9 bases between them. The CDR3 DNA follows: TGTGCCAGCAGCTTAACGGGTCACGGCCAAGAGACCCAGTACTTC. This translates into CASSLTGHGQETQYF.

The chain combines TRBV9 with TRBJ2-3; D might be TRBD1 (6 bases). The CDR3 covers 16 residues. V dropped 3 bases and J dropped 2 bases, with 16 bases sitting between them. From germline, CDR1 is SGDLS and CDR2 YYNGEE. In DNA form, the CDR3 reads TGTGCCAGCAGCGCCCGAGTCGCAGGGGACACAGATACGCAGTATTTT. It encodes CASSARVAGDTDTQYF. The full variable domain, in which reference TRBV9 and TRBJ2-3 provide the parts outside the CDR3, is DSGVTQTPKHLITATGQRVTLRCSPRSGDLSVYWYQQSLDQGLQFLIQYYNGEERAKGNILERFSAQQFPDLHSELNLSSLELGDSALYFCASSARVAGDTDTQYFGPGTRLTVL.

The chain uses TRBV4-1 and TRBJ2-2; D unclear. V lost 1 base to trimming and J lost 2 bases, with 8 bases between them. The germline CDR1 and CDR2 sequences are MGHRA and YSYEKL. This CDR3 spans 15 amino acids. CDR3 in DNA: TGCGCCAGCAGCCAAGGATTTGGAAACACCGGGGAGCTGTTTTTT. It yields the protein CASSQGFGNTGELFF.

The chain has TRBV6-5 and TRBJ1-1, with 9 positions matching TRBD1. This CDR3 spans 14 amino acids. V trimming: 10 bases; J trimming: 3 bases; junction bases outside the gene matches: 9. CDR1 is MNHEY, CDR2 SVGAGI, per germline. CDR3 bases: TGTGCCATCAGCCCCGACAGGGGGGACACTGAAGCTTTCTTT. Translation: CAISPDRGDTEAFF.

The CDR3 loop reads CASSFRQGRDTQYF. DNA of the CDR3: TGTGCCAGCAGTTTCAGACAGGGAAGAGATACGCAGTATTTT. The J gene is TRBJ2-3, the V gene TRBV7-2; TRBD1 matches 7 bases. The CDR3 spans 14 residues. The V gene end was trimmed by 6 bases and the J gene end by 5 bases; junction bases not matched to a gene: 8. Germline V lookup: CDR1 SGHTA, CDR2 FQGNSA.

V usage is TRBV28 and J usage is TRBJ2-7; 8 bases are a match to TRBD2. The germline V gene encodes CDR1 MDHEN and CDR2 SYDVKM. CDR3 size: 14 residues. Unmatched junction bases numbered 7, after V lost 8 bases and J lost 1 base. The CDR3 loop reads CASGVGGGSYEQYF. CDR3 DNA: TGTGCCAGCGGCGTCGGGGGGGGGTCCTACGAGCAGTACTTC.

The J gene is TRBJ1-2, the V gene TRBV15; D is possibly TRBD1 (6 bases). V lost 2 bases and J lost 0, with 10 bases in between. Germline CDR1 reads LNHNV; CDR2 reads YYDKDF (reference sequence). The CDR3 runs 15 residues. For the CDR3, the DNA is TGTGCCACCAGCAGACACAGGGTGACTAACTATGGCTACACCTTC. Its translation: CATSRHRVTNYGYTF.

The chain carries TRBV30 and TRBJ2-3; 7 bases match TRBD2. The CDR3 is made up of 14 amino acids. With 8 bases clipped from V and 0 bases from J, the junction kept 8 bases outside the gene matches. In germline, CDR1 is GTSNPN, CDR2 SVGIG (reference sequence). The CDR3 spells CAQNGGFSTDTQYF. Written as DNA, the CDR3 is TGTGCCCAAAACGGGGGGTTTAGCACAGATACGCAGTATTTT.

V and J are TRBV7-9 and TRBJ2-7; TRBD1 matches at 8 bases. The CDR3 is made up of 15 amino acids. Trimming cost V 3 bases and J 7 bases; bases outside gene matches: 11. Germline-derived CDR1 and CDR2 are SEHNR and FQNEAQ (reference sequence). The CDR3 nucleotides read TGTGCCAGCAGCTTCCGGGACAGGACTTCTATGGAGCAGTACTTC. As protein: CASSFRDRTSMEQYF.

The chain uses TRBV6-1 and TRBJ2-1; either TRBD1 or TRBD2 may fit D (5 bases each). CDR3 length: 13 residues. Between the trimmed V and J ends, which lost 5 bases and 10 bases, there was a span of 15 bases. Per the germline V gene, CDR1 is MNHNS and CDR2 is SASEGT. The CDR3 loop reads CASSRNGAGEQFF. The CDR3 DNA reads as TGTGCCAGCAGTCGAAACGGGGCTGGGGAGCAGTTCTTC.

Remarks on this clone: Other DNA sequences in the sample encode the same CDR3. The chain joins TRBV6-5 to TRBJ2-7, with 7 positions matching TRBD1. Germline values: CDR1 MNHEY, CDR2 SVGAGI. This CDR3 has 14 residues. V lost 3 bases and J lost 0; bases outside the gene matches: 2. CDR3 protein: CASSYRDSSYEQYF. In DNA form, the CDR3 reads TGTGCCAGCAGTTATAGGGACAGCTCCTACGAGCAGTACTTC.

The rearrangement links TRBV30 to TRBJ1-6, with D unclear. V lost 0 bases to trimming and J lost 9 bases, with 15 bases between them. Germline assignment: CDR1 GTSNPN and CDR2 SVGIG (reference sequence). CDR3 length equals 15 residues. For the CDR3, the DNA is TGTGCCTGGAGTGTACGGCCTTCAGGCGGTTCACCCCTCCACTTT. Translated: CAWSVRPSGGSPLHF.

This clone appeared once. V is TRBV6-1 and J is TRBJ1-3; D unresolved. The CDR3 runs to 16 residues. Trimming cost V 4 bases and J 0 bases, with 13 bases left between them. Germline assignment: CDR1 MNHNS and CDR2 SASEGT. The CDR3: CASSAPLDPSGNTIYF. DNA for the CDR3: TGTGCCAGCAGTGCCCCTTTGGATCCCTCTGGAAACACCATATATTTT.